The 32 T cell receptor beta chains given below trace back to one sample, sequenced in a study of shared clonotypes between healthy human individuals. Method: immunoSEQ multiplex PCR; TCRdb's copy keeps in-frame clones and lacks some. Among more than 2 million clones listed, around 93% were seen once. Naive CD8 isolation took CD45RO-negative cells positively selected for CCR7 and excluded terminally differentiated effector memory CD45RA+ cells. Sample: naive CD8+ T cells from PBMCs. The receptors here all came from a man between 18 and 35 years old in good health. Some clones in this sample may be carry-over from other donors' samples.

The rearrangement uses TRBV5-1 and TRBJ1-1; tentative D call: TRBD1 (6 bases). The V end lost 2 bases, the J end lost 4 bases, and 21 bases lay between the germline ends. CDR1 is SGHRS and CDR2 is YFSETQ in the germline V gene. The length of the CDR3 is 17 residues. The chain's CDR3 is CASSFLGGFGSGTEAFF. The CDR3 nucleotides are TGCGCCAGCAGCTTTTTAGGGGGTTTTGGTTCGGGCACTGAAGCTTTCTTT.

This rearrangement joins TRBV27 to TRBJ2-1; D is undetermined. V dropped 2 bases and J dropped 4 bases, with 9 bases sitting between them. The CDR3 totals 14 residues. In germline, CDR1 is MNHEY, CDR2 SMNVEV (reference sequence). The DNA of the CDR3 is TGTGCCAGCAGTTTAGTACAGTCTTACAATGAGCAGTTCTTC. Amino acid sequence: CASSLVQSYNEQFF.

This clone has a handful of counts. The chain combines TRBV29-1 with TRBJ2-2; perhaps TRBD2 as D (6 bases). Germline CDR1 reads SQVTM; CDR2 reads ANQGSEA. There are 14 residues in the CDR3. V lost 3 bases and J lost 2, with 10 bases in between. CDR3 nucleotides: TGCAGCGTTGAGGAGGGGCTAAACACCGGGGAGCTGTTTTTT. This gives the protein CSVEEGLNTGELFF.

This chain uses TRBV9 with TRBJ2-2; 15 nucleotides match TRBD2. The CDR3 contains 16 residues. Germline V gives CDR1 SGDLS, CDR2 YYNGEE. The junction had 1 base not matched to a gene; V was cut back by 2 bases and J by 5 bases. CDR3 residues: CASSVGTSGRTGELFF. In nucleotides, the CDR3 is TGTGCCAGCAGCGTGGGGACTAGCGGGAGGACCGGGGAGCTGTTTTTT.

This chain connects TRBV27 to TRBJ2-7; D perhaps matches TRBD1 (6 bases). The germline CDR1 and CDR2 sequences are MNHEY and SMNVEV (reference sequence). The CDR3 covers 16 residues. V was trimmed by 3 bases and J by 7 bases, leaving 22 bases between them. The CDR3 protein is CASSFGSGTAQGEQYF. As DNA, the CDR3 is TGTGCCAGCAGTTTTGGTTCGGGGACGGCCCAGGGGGAGCAGTACTTC.

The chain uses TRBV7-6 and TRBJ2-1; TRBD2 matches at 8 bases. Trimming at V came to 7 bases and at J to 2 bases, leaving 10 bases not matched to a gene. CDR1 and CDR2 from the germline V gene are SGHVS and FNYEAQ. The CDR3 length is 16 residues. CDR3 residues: CASTPLTSAAYNEQFF. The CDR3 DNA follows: TGTGCCAGCACCCCACTGACTAGCGCAGCCTACAATGAGCAGTTCTTC.

The CDR3 region is CASSVFGLAGDDEQFF. DNA for the CDR3: TGTGCCAGCAGCGTTTTCGGACTAGCGGGAGACGATGAGCAGTTCTTC. The rearrangement uses TRBV27 and TRBJ2-1, with 13 nucleotides matching TRBD2. The germline V gene encodes CDR1 MNHEY and CDR2 SMNVEV (reference sequence). CDR3 length: 16 residues. V lost 6 bases and J lost 8; bases outside the gene matches: 10.

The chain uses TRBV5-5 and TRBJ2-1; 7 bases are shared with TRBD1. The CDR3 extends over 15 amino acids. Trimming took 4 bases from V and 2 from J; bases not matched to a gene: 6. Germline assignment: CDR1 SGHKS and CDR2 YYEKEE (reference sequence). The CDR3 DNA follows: TGTGCCAGCAGCCCCGACAGGGCCACCTACAATGAGCAGTTCTTC. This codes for CASSPDRATYNEQFF.

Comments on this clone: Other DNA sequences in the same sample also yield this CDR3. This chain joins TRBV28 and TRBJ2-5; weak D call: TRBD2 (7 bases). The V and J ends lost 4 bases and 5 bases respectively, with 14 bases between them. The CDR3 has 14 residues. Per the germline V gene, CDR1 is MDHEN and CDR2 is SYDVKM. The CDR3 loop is CASSSQQGGETQYF. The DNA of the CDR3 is TGTGCCAGCAGTTCCCAACAGGGAGGGGAGACCCAGTACTTC.

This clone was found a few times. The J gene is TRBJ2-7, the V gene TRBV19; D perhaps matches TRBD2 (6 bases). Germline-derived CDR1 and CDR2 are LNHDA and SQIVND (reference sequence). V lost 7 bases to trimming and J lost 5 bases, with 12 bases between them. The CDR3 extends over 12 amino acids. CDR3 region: CASTGGTDEQYF. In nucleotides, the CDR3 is TGTGCCAGTACCGGGGGAACCGACGAGCAGTACTTC. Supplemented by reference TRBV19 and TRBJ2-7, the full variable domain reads DGGITQSPKYLFRKEGQNVTLSCEQNLNHDAMYWYRQDPGQGLRLIYYSQIVNDFQKGDIAEGYSVSREKKESFPLTVTSAQKNPTAFYLCASTGGTDEQYFGPGTRLTVT.

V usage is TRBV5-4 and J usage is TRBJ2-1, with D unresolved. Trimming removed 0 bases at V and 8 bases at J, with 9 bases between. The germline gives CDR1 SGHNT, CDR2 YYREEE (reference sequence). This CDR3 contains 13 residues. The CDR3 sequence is CASSLGPTYEQFF. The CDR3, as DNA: TGTGCCAGCAGCTTGGGCCCGACCTATGAGCAGTTCTTC.

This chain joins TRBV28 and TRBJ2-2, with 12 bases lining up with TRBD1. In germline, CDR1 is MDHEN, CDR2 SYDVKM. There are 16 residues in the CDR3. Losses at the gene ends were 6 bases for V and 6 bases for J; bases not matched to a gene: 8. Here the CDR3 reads CASRPPGQGASGELFF. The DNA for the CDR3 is TGTGCCAGCAGGCCACCGGGACAGGGGGCGTCCGGGGAGCTGTTTTTT.

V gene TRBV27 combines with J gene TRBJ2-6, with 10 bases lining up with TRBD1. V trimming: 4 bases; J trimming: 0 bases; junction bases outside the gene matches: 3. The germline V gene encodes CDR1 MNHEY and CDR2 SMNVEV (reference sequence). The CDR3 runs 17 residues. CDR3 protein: CASSWDRGNSGANVLTF. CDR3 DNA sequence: TGTGCCAGCAGTTGGGACAGGGGAAACTCTGGGGCCAACGTCCTGACTTTC.

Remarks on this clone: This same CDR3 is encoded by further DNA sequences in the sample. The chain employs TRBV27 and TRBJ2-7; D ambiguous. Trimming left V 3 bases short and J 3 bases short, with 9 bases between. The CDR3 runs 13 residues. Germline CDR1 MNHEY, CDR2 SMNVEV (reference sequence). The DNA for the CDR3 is TGTGCCAGCAGTTTTGGGCGGCGCTACGAGCAGTACTTC. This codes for CASSFGRRYEQYF.

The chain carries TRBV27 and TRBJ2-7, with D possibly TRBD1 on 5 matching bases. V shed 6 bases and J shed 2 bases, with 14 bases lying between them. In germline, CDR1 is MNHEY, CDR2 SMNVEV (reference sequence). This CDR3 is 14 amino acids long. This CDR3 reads CASSRLRQTYEQYF. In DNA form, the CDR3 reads TGTGCCAGCAGCCGACTTCGACAGACCTACGAGCAGTACTTC.

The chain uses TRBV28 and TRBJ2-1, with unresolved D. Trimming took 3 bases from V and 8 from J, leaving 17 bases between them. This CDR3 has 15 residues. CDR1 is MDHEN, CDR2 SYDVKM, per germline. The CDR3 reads CASSLVGSAGDEQFF. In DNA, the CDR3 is TGTGCCAGCAGTTTGGTGGGATCCGCAGGCGATGAGCAGTTCTTC.

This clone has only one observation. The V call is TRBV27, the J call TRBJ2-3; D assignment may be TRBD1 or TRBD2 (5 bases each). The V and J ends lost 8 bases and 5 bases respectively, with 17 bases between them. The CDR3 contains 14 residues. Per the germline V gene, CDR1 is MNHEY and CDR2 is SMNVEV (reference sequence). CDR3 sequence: CASRNPFGGDTQYF. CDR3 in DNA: TGTGCCAGCCGAAATCCCTTTGGGGGAGATACGCAGTATTTT.

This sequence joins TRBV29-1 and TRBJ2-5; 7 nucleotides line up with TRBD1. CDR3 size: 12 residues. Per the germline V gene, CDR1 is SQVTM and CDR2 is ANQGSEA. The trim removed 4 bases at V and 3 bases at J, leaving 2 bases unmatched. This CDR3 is CSVGGGKETQYF. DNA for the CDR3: TGCAGCGTTGGAGGGGGCAAAGAGACCCAGTACTTC.

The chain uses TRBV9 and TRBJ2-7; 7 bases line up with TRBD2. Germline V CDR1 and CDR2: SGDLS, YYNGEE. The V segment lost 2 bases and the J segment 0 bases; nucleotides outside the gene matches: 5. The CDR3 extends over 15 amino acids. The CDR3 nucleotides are TGTGCCAGCAGCGTTTACCCTAGCGGCTCCTACGAGCAGTACTTC. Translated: CASSVYPSGSYEQYF. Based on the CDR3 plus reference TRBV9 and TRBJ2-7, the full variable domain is DSGVTQTPKHLITATGQRVTLRCSPRSGDLSVYWYQQSLDQGLQFLIQYYNGEERAKGNILERFSAQQFPDLHSELNLSSLELGDSALYFCASSVYPSGSYEQYFGPGTRLTVT.

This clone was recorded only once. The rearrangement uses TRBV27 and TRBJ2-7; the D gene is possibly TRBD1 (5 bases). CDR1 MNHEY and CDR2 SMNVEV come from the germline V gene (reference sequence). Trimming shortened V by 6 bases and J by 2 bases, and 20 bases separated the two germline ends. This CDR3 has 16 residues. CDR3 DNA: TGTGCCAGCAGCCCAAGCGCAGGGTTATTCACCTACGAGCAGTACTTC. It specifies CASSPSAGLFTYEQYF.

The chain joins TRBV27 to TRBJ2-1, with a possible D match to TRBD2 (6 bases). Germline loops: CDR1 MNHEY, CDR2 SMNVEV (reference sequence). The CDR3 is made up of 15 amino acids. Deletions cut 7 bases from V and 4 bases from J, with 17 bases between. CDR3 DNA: TGTGCCAGCACCTCCTGGGGACTGTCATACAATGAGCAGTTCTTC. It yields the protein CASTSWGLSYNEQFF.

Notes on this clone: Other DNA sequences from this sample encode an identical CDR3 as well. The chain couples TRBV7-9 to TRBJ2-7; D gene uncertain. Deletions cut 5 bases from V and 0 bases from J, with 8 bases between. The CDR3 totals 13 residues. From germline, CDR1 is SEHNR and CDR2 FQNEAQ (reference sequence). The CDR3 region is CASSPGPSYEQYF. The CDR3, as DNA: TGTGCCAGCAGCCCCGGCCCCTCCTACGAGCAGTACTTC.

The CDR3 protein is CASSLSGFPYYGYTF. CDR3 coding DNA: TGTGCCAGCAGCTTGAGTGGGTTTCCTTACTATGGCTACACCTTC. V and J are TRBV5-4 and TRBJ1-2; D uncertain. Deletions cut 1 base from V and 3 bases from J, with 13 bases between. The length of the CDR3 is 15 residues. Germline V CDR1 and CDR2: SGHNT, YYREEE (reference sequence).

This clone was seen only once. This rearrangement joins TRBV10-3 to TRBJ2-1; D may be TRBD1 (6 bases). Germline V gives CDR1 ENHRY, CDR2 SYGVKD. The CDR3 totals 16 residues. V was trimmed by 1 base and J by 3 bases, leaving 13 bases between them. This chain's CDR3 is CAISELSGAVYNEQFF. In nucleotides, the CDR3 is TGTGCCATCAGTGAGTTATCAGGGGCGGTCTACAATGAGCAGTTCTTC.

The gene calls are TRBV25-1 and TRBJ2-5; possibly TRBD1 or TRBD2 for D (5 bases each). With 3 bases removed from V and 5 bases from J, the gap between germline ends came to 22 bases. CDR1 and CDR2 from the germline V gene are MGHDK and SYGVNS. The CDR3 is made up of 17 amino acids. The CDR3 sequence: CASSDPGSGALRETQYF. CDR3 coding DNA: TGTGCCAGCAGTGACCCCGGGTCCGGGGCCCTTCGGGAGACCCAGTACTTC. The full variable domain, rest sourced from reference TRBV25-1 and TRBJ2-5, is EADIYQTPRYLVIGTGKKITLECSQTMGHDKMYWYQQDPGMELHLIHYSYGVNSTEKGDLSSESTVSRIRTEHFPLTLESARPSHTSQYLCASSDPGSGALRETQYFGPGTRLLVL.

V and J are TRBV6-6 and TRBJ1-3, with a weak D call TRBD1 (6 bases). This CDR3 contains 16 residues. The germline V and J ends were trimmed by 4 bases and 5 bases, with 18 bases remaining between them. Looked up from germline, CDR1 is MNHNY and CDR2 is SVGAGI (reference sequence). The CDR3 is CASSSPGEGGRNTIYF. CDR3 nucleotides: TGTGCCAGCAGTTCCCCGGGGGAAGGGGGACGAAACACCATATATTTT.

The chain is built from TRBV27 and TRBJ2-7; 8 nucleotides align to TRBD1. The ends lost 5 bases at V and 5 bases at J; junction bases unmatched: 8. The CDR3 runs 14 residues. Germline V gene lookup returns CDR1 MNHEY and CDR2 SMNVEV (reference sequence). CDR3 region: CASSPRTGPHEQYF. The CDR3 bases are TGTGCCAGCAGTCCCCGGACAGGGCCCCACGAGCAGTACTTC.

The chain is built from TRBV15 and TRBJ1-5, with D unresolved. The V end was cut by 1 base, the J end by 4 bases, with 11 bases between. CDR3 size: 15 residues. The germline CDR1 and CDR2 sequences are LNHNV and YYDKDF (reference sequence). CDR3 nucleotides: TGTGCCACCAGCAGAGTAAGGGTTAATAATCAGCCCCAGCATTTT. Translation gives CATSRVRVNNQPQHF.

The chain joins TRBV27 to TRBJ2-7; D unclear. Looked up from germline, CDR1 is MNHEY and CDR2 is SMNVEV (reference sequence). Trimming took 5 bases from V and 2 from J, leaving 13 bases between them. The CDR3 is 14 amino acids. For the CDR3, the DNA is TGTGCCAGCAGTCCGGTAGGGTTGACCTACGAGCAGTACTTC. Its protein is CASSPVGLTYEQYF.

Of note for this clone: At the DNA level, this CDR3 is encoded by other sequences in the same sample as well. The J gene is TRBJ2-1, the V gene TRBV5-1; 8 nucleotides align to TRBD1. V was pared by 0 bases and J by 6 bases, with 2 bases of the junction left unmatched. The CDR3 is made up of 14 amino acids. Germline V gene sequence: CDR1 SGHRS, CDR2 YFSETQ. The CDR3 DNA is TGCGCCAGCAGCTTGGGGCAGGGGGCCAATGAGCAGTTCTTC. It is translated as CASSLGQGANEQFF.

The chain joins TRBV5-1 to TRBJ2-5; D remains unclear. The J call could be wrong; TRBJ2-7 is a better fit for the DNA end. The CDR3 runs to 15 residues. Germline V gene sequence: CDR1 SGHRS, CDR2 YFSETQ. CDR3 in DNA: TGCGCCAGCAGCTTGGGTGCGGCCCTCTCCTACGAGCAGTACTTC. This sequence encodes CASSLGAALSYEQYF.

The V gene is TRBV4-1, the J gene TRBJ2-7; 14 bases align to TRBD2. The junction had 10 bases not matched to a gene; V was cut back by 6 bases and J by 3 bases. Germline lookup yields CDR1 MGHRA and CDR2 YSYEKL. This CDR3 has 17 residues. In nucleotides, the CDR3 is TGCGCCAGCAGGTCCGGGACTAGCGGGAGTAGGGGCTACGAGCAGTACTTC. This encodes CASRSGTSGSRGYEQYF.